Presented here are 16 T cell receptor beta chains from one specimen sequenced in a study of T cells in pancreatic ductal adenocarcinoma (dated by TCRdb to the late 2010s). The receptor library was made with the immunoSEQ multiplex PCR assay. TCRdb re-hosts the immuneACCESS table, in-frame sequences only. Its copies lack some clones; in the studies checked, an unresolved V gene accounts for under half of them, and the cause for the rest is not known. Across this sample there are approximately 97,000 clones, with nearly 95% seen only once. The biggest ten clones account for 2.5% to 3.5% of the sample. The pancreatic ductal adenocarcinoma patients who were selected had gone through surgery without receiving any neoadjuvant therapy. Input material: PBMCs. These receptors were taken from a human donor with pancreatic ductal adenocarcinoma.

The V call is TRBV28, the J call TRBJ1-2; D is unresolved. The CDR3 covers 13 residues. The V gene's germline CDR1 is MDHEN and CDR2 SYDVKM. Trimming took off 6 bases at V and 4 bases at J, with 12 bases between the two ends. The CDR3 protein is CASSTQTSYGYTF. The CDR3 nucleotides are TGTGCCAGCAGCACCCAGACATCCTATGGCTACACCTTC.

V usage is TRBV5-1 and J usage is TRBJ2-3; D might be TRBD1 (6 bases). This CDR3 has 15 residues. With 3 bases removed from V and 3 bases from J, the gap between germline ends came to 14 bases. Per germline, CDR1 SGHRS and CDR2 YFSETQ. CDR3 coding DNA: TGCGCCAGCAGCTCGGGACACCCCGGTACAGATACGCAGTATTTT. The encoded protein is CASSSGHPGTDTQYF.

This chain links TRBV7-3 with TRBJ2-3; 7 positions agree with TRBD2. Unmatched junction bases numbered 5, after V lost 5 bases and J lost 3 bases. Per germline, CDR1 SGHTA and CDR2 FQGTGA. The CDR3 consists of 14 residues. Here the CDR3 reads CASSLGGFTDTQYF. The CDR3, as DNA: TGTGCCAGCAGCCTGGGAGGGTTTACAGATACGCAGTATTTT. Supplemented by reference TRBV7-3 and TRBJ2-3, the full variable domain reads GAGVSQTPSNKVTEKGKYVELRCDPISGHTALYWYRQSLGQGPEFLIYFQGTGAADDSGLPNDRFFAVRPEGSVSTLKIQRTERGDSAVYLCASSLGGFTDTQYFGPGTRLTVL.

The rearrangement joins TRBV10-2 to TRBJ2-7; D is unclear. The V and J ends lost 6 bases and 4 bases respectively, with 10 bases between them. This CDR3 contains 12 residues. CDR1 and CDR2 from the germline V gene are WSHSY and SAAADI. Here the CDR3 reads CASSITEYEQYF. In DNA form, the CDR3 reads TGCGCCAGCAGCATAACAGAGTACGAGCAGTACTTC.

This sequence joins TRBV9 and TRBJ1-2; D ambiguous. The CDR3 runs to 14 residues. Deletions cut 4 bases from V and 3 bases from J, with 13 bases between. Germline CDR1 reads SGDLS; CDR2 reads YYNGEE. As DNA, the CDR3 is TGTGCCAGCAGCAGCCTGAGGTTGGACTATGGCTACACCTTC. This sequence encodes CASSSLRLDYGYTF.

The chain uses TRBV6-5 and TRBJ1-2; weak D call: TRBD1 (5 bases). The CDR3 totals 15 residues. The V end was cut by 0 bases, the J end by 7 bases, with 15 bases between. Germline V gene lookup returns CDR1 MNHEY and CDR2 SVGAGI. The CDR3 here is CASSYSSGGGRGYTF. The CDR3 region has the DNA TGTGCCAGCAGTTACTCGAGCGGGGGGGGACGTGGCTACACCTTC.

The V and J genes are TRBV28 and TRBJ1-1; no reliable D call. Germline V gene sequence: CDR1 MDHEN, CDR2 SYDVKM. This CDR3 comprises 13 residues. Trimming took 6 bases from V and 5 from J, leaving 13 bases between them. This CDR3 is CASSVWGGTEAFF. The CDR3 DNA reads TGTGCCAGCAGCGTATGGGGAGGGACTGAAGCTTTCTTT.

V and J are TRBV9 and TRBJ2-5; 10 bases fit TRBD2. CDR1 SGDLS and CDR2 YYNGEE come from the germline V gene. This CDR3 has 16 amino acids. V shed 0 bases, J shed 1 base, and the junction held 3 bases outside the gene matches. The CDR3 region has the DNA TGTGCCAGCAGCGTAGGAATAGCGGGGGGCCAAGAGACCCAGTACTTC. As protein: CASSVGIAGGQETQYF.

The chain uses TRBV28 and TRBJ2-7, with no clear D. Trimming took 6 bases from V and 4 from J, leaving 7 bases between them. The CDR3 consists of 11 residues. The germline V gene has CDR1 MDHEN and CDR2 SYDVKM. CDR3 in DNA: TGTGCCAGCAGGGCAGATTACGAGCAGTACTTC. Its translation: CASRADYEQYF.

This clone has only one observation. This chain connects TRBV4-3 to TRBJ2-1; 9 bases map to TRBD1. CDR1 is LGHNA and CDR2 is YSLEER in the germline V gene. The CDR3 is made up of 14 amino acids. V lost 0 bases and J lost 10; bases outside the gene matches: 4. The CDR3 nucleotides read TGCGCCAGCAGCCAAGAAACAGGGGGCAGGGAGCAGTTCTTC. Its translation is CASSQETGGREQFF.

The rearrangement links TRBV5-1 to TRBJ2-3, with 9 bases lining up with TRBD2. The junction had 2 bases not matched to a gene; V was cut back by 0 bases and J by 3 bases. CDR3 length: 15 amino acids. Germline V CDR1 and CDR2: SGHRS, YFSETQ. The CDR3 reads CASSLASGMTDTQYF. The DNA of the CDR3 is TGCGCCAGCAGCTTGGCTAGCGGGATGACAGATACGCAGTATTTT.

The genes are TRBV25-1 and TRBJ1-2; TRBD1 is a possible D gene (5 bases). The V end was cut by 5 bases, the J end by 5 bases, with 12 bases between. This CDR3 has 13 residues. Germline values: CDR1 MGHDK, CDR2 SYGVNS. CDR3 sequence reads: CASSSERTYGYTF. CDR3 nucleotides: TGTGCCAGCAGTAGTGAAAGGACATATGGCTACACCTTC.

This chain links TRBV18 with TRBJ2-2; 8 nucleotides agree with TRBD2. The V and J ends lost 3 bases and 3 bases, in that order; junction bases with no gene match: 6. CDR1 is KGHSH and CDR2 is LQKENI in the germline V gene. CDR3 length equals 16 residues. The CDR3 sequence: CASSPRELADTGELFF. CDR3 nucleotide sequence: TGTGCCAGCTCACCCAGGGAACTAGCGGACACCGGGGAGCTGTTTTTT.

The rearrangement links TRBV5-4 to TRBJ1-1; TRBD1 might be the D (5 bases). Trimming removed 3 bases from V and 4 bases from J, with 16 bases in between. Germline CDR1 SGHNT, CDR2 YYREEE (reference sequence). The CDR3 extends over 15 amino acids. The CDR3 DNA is TGTGCCAGCAGCTCCACGGGGAGGGGAGGCACTGAAGCTTTCTTT. Amino acids: CASSSTGRGGTEAFF.

The chain has TRBV7-3 and TRBJ2-1; TRBD2 aligns across 14 bases. From germline, CDR1 is SGHTA and CDR2 FQGTGA. V lost 5 bases, J lost 8 bases, and 8 bases stayed unmatched. The CDR3 extends over 16 amino acids. CDR3 DNA sequence: TGTGCCAGCAGCGAGCCGGGACTAGCGGGAGTGGATGAGCAGTTCTTC. It specifies CASSEPGLAGVDEQFF.

The chain links TRBV7-3 to TRBJ2-7; D is ambiguous. V gave up 5 bases and J gave up 2 bases, with 10 bases separating them. The CDR3 sequence is 13 residues long. CDR1 and CDR2 (germline): SGHTA, FQGTGA. CDR3 sequence (DNA): TGTGCCAGCAGCCTACTCCCCGCCTACGAGCAGTACTTC. As protein: CASSLLPAYEQYF.